These 16 T cell receptor beta chains share one sample of origin, sequenced in a study of blood T cell repertoires in COVID-19. Assay used: immunoSEQ multiplex PCR; TCRdb lists only in-frame clones, some missing. The data contain over 130,000 clones, about 77% of them singletons. The sample was peripheral blood. Receptors were obtained from a woman in her 50s with active or convalescent COVID-19.

The rearrangement joins TRBV7-7 to TRBJ2-7, with 9 positions matching TRBD1. Germline V CDR1 and CDR2: SSHAT, FNYEAQ (reference sequence). The CDR3 loop spans 16 amino acids. With 2 bases clipped from V and 5 bases from J, the junction kept 10 bases outside the gene matches. The CDR3 nucleotides read TGTGCCAGCAGCTTAACAAGCCGGGACAGGGACAACGAGCAGTACTTC. Translation gives CASSLTSRDRDNEQYF.

The genes are TRBV18 and TRBJ1-2; D unresolved. Germline V gene data show CDR1 as KGHSH and CDR2 as LQKENI. The V gene lost 1 base and the J gene lost 6 bases, with 18 bases spanning the gap. The CDR3 totals 16 residues. CDR3 nucleotides: TGTGCCAGCTCACCACGAAATAGCGGATTGACGGATGGCTACACCTTC. It codes for CASSPRNSGLTDGYTF.

The gene calls are TRBV19 and TRBJ2-5; TRBD1 matches at 11 bases. The J segment lost 1 base and the V segment lost 6 bases, leaving 4 bases of the junction unmatched. CDR3 length equals 15 residues. Germline CDR1 reads LNHDA; CDR2 reads SQIVND (reference sequence). The CDR3 coding sequence is TGTGCCAGTAGGAGGGGGACAGGGGGCCAAGAGACCCAGTACTTC. Encoded protein: CASRRGTGGQETQYF.

V and J are TRBV12-3 or TRBV12-4 and TRBJ2-1; no reliable D call. This CDR3 comprises 12 residues. V was trimmed by 5 bases and J by 12 bases, leaving 14 bases between them. The CDR3 sequence: CASSPTPTGQFF. As DNA, the CDR3 is TGTGCCAGCAGTCCTACCCCGACGGGGCAGTTCTTC.

The rearrangement joins TRBV30 to TRBJ1-2, with D possibly matching TRBD1 (6 bases). V was cut by 2 bases and J by 7 bases, with 14 bases left in between. The germline V gene encodes CDR1 GTSNPN and CDR2 SVGIG (reference sequence). The CDR3 is 13 amino acids. CDR3 in amino acids: CAWSRGGPAGYTF. CDR3 DNA: TGTGCCTGGAGTAGGGGGGGTCCGGCTGGCTACACCTTC.

This chain connects TRBV6-2 or TRBV6-3 to TRBJ1-6; D ambiguous. Germline V gene sequence: CDR1 MNHEY, CDR2 SVGEGT. The V end lost 6 bases, the J end lost 0 bases, and 27 bases lay between the germline ends. This CDR3 contains 21 residues. The CDR3: CASSSPRIDGPLSSYNSPLHF. CDR3 bases: TGTGCCAGCAGCTCGCCGAGGATTGACGGTCCCCTAAGCTCCTATAATTCACCCCTCCACTTT.

Here the CDR3 DNA reads TGTGCCAGCAGTTCCAGGTTAATGACCTATAATTCACCCCTCCACTTT. Its protein is CASSSRLMTYNSPLHF. The chain combines TRBV27 with TRBJ1-6; no firm D call. This CDR3 has 16 amino acids. Germline assignment: CDR1 MNHEY and CDR2 SMNVEV (reference sequence). V shed 4 bases and J shed 2 bases, with 12 bases lying between them.

The J gene is TRBJ2-7, the V gene TRBV25-1; tentative D call: TRBD1 (5 bases). The CDR3 loop spans 13 amino acids. The ends were cut back, 7 bases at V and 0 bases at J, with 10 bases in the middle. The germline V gene encodes CDR1 MGHDK and CDR2 SYGVNS. CDR3 sequence reads: CASTQGISYEQYF. The CDR3 DNA is TGTGCCAGCACCCAGGGAATCTCCTACGAGCAGTACTTC.

A few counts support this clone. This chain uses TRBV29-1 with TRBJ2-7; 9 bases align to TRBD1. CDR1 is SQVTM and CDR2 is ANQGSEA in the germline V gene. V was pared by 1 base and J by 2 bases, with 6 bases of the junction left unmatched. The CDR3 loop spans 15 amino acids. The CDR3 sequence is CSVEGGGTGTYEQYF. DNA of the CDR3: TGCAGCGTTGAAGGTGGCGGGACAGGGACCTACGAGCAGTACTTC.

V and J are TRBV11-2 and TRBJ2-7; D is undetermined. The V gene lost 6 bases and the J gene lost 0 bases, with 6 bases spanning the gap. The CDR3 runs to 12 residues. The germline V gene encodes CDR1 SGHAT and CDR2 FQNNGV. The CDR3 nucleotides read TGTGCCAGCAGTTCTAGCTCCTACGAGCAGTACTTC. Encoded protein: CASSSSSYEQYF.

V is TRBV7-2 and J is TRBJ1-5; the D gene is possibly TRBD1 (5 bases). V lost 1 base and J 9 bases, leaving 16 bases between the germline ends. Germline assignment: CDR1 SGHTA and CDR2 FQGNSA. The CDR3 runs 15 residues. The CDR3, as DNA: TGTGCCAGCAGCTTAGGTGGGGGGGAACGACGGCCCCAGCATTTT. The encoded protein is CASSLGGGERRPQHF. The full variable domain, completed using reference TRBV7-2 and TRBJ1-5, is GAGVSQSPSNKVTEKGKDVELRCDPISGHTALYWYRQSLGQGLEFLIYFQGNSAPDKSGLPSDRFSAERTGGSVSTLTIQRTQQEDSAVYLCASSLGGGERRPQHFGDGTRLSIL.

The chain employs TRBV11-2 and TRBJ2-5, with 12 bases aligning to TRBD2. Germline lookup yields CDR1 SGHAT and CDR2 FQNNGV. This CDR3 is 15 amino acids long. V lost 5 bases to trimming and J lost 2 bases; unmatched junction nucleotides: 3. CDR3 loop: CASSGGLAGQETQYF. The CDR3 bases are TGTGCCAGCAGCGGAGGACTAGCGGGACAAGAGACCCAGTACTTC.

The chain carries TRBV27 and TRBJ2-5; 7 nucleotides align to TRBD2. The junction had 12 bases not matched to a gene; V was cut back by 2 bases and J by 3 bases. Germline V CDR1 and CDR2: MNHEY, SMNVEV (reference sequence). The CDR3 has 17 residues. The CDR3 sequence: CASSLHPSAGPEETQYF. The DNA for the CDR3 is TGTGCCAGCAGTTTACATCCTTCAGCGGGGCCAGAAGAGACCCAGTACTTC.

The chain is built from TRBV7-2 and TRBJ2-5, with TRBD2 matching over 10 bases. The CDR3 length is 14 residues. The junction had 4 bases not matched to a gene; V was cut back by 6 bases and J by 3 bases. Germline values: CDR1 SGHTA, CDR2 FQGNSA. CDR3 in DNA: TGTGCCAGCAGAGAGCTAGCGGGGGAAGAGACCCAGTACTTC. This codes for CASRELAGEETQYF.

This chain joins TRBV21-1 and TRBJ2-4; TRBD2, the table's D call, lacks a check against the DNA. TRBV21-1 constitutes a pseudogene. The CDR3 contains 16 residues. CDR3 sequence: CASTIRTEDFKNIQYF. In DNA form, the CDR3 reads TGTGCCAGCACCATCAGGACGGAGGATTTCAAAAACATTCAGTACTTC.

V gene TRBV6-6 combines with J gene TRBJ1-2, with TRBD1 as a possible D gene (5 bases). V was shortened by 4 bases and J by 8 bases, with 14 bases between the two germline ends. The CDR3 consists of 13 residues. Per the germline V gene, CDR1 is MNHNY and CDR2 is SVGAGI (reference sequence). The CDR3 DNA sequence: TGTGCCAGCAGTTCCGACAGTTGGGTGGGCTACACCTTC. Translated: CASSSDSWVGYTF.